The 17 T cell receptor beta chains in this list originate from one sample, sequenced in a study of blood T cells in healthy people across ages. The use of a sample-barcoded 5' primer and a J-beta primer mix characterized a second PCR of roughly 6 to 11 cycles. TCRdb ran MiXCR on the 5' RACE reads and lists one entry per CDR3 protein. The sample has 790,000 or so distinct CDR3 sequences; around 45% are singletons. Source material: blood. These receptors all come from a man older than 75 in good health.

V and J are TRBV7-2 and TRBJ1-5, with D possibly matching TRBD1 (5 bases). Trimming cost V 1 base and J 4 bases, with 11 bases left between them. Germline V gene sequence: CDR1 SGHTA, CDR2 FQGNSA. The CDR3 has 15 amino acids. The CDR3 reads CASSLVAGVNQPQHF. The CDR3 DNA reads TGTGCCAGCAGCTTAGTTGCGGGGGTTAATCAGCCCCAGCATTTT.

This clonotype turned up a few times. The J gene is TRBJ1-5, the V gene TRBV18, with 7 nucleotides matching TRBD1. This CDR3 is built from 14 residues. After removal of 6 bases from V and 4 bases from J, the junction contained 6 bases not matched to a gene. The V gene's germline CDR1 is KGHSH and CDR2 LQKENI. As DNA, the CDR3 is TGTGCCAGCTCTCGGGGGACAGAGAATCAGCCCCAGCATTTT. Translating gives CASSRGTENQPQHF.

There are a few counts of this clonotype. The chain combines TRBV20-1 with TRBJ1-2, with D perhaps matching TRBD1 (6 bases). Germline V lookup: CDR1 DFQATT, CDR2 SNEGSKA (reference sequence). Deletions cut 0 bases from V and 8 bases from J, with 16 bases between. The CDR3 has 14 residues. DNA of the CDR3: TGCAGTGCTAGAGATGTTTTACAGGGACGAGGCTACACCTTC. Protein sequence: CSARDVLQGRGYTF.

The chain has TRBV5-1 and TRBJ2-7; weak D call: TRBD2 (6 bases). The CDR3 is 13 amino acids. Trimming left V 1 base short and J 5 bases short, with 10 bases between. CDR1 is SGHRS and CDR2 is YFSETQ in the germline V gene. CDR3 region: CASSLSGSDEQYF. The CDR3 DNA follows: TGCGCCAGCAGCTTGTCCGGGAGCGACGAGCAGTACTTC. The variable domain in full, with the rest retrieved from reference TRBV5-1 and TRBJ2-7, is KAGVTQTPRYLIKTRGQQVTLSCSPISGHRSVSWYQQTPGQGLQFLFEYFSETQRNKGNFPGRFSGRQFSNSRSEMNVSTLELGDSALYLCASSLSGSDEQYFGPGTRLTVT.

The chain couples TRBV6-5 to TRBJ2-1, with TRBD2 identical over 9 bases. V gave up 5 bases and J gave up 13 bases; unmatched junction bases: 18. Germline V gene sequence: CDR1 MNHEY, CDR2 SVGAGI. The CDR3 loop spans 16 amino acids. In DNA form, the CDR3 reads TGTGCCAGCAGTCCCCGTAGTAGCGGGAGTAGCGAGACCCAGTTCTTC. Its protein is CASSPRSSGSSETQFF.

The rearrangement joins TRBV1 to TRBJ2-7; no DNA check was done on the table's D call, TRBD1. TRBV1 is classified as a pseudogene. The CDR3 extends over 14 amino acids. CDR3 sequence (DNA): TGCACCAGTAGCCTAACGCGGAGGGGGCGTGGGCAGTACTTC. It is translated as CTSSLTRRGRGQYF.

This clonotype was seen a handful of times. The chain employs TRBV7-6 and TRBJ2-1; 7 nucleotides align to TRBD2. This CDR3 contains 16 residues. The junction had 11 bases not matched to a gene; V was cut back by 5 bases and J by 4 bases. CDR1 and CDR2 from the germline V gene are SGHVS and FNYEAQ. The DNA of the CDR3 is TGTGCCAGCAGCCCCAACGGAGCGGGGCTTTACAATGAGCAGTTCTTC. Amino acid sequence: CASSPNGAGLYNEQFF.

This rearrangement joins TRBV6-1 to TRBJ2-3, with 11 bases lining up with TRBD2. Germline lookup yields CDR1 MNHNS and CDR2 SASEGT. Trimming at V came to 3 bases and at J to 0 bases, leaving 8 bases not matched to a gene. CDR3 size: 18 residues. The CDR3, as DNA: TGTGCCAGCAGTGACGGGCTAGCGGGAGGAGCTAGCACAGATACGCAGTATTTT. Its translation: CASSDGLAGGASTDTQYF.

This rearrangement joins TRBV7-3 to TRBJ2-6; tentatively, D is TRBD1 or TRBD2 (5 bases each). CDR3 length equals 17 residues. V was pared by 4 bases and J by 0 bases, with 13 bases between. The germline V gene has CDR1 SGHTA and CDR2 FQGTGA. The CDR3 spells CASSWGFIPSGANVLTF. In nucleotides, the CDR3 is TGTGCCAGCAGCTGGGGGTTCATACCCTCTGGGGCCAACGTCCTGACTTTC.

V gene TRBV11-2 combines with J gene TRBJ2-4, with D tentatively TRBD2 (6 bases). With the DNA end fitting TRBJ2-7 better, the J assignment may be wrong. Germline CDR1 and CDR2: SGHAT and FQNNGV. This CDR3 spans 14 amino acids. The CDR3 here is CASSLAGTASEQYF. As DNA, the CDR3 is TGTGCCAGCAGCTTAGCAGGGACTGCCTCCGAGCAGTACTTC.

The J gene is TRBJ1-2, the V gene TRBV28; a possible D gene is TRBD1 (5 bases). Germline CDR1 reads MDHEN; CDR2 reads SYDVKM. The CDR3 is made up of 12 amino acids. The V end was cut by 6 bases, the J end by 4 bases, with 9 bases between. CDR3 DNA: TGTGCCAGCAGGCGGGACCCCTATGGCTACACCTTC. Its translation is CASRRDPYGYTF.

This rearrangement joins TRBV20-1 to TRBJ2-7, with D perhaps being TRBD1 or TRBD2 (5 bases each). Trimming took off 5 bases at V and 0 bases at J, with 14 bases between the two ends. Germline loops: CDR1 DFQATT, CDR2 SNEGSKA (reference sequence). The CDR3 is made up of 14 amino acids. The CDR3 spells CSAPGTRSSYEQYF. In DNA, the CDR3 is TGCAGTGCTCCCGGGACCCGGAGCTCCTACGAGCAGTACTTC.

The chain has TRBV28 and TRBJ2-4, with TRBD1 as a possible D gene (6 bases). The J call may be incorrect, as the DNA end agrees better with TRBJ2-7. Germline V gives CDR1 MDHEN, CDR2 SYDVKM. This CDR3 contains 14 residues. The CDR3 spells CASSLHQGTYEQYF. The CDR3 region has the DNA TGTGCCAGCAGTTTACACCAGGGGACCTACGAGCAGTACTTC.

The CDR3 nucleotides are TGTGCCAGCAGTACGGACAAGCCGCAGTACTTC. This gives the protein CASSTDKPQYF. V gene TRBV6-2 or TRBV6-3 combines with J gene TRBJ2-7, with D perhaps TRBD1 (5 bases). This CDR3 is 11 amino acids long. Germline V CDR1 and CDR2: MNHEY, SVGEGT. V was clipped by 5 bases and J by 9 bases, with 11 bases between them.

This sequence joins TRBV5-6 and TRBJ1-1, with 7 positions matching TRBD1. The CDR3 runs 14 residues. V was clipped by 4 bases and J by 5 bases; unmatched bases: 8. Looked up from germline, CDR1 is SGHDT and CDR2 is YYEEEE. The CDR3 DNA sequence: TGTGCCAGCAGCCCACAGGGGCGGGGGACTGAAGCTTTCTTT. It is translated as CASSPQGRGTEAFF.

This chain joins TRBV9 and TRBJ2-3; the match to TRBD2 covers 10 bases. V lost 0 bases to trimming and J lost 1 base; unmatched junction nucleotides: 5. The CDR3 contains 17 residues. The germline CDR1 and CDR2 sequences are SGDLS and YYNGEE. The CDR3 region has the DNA TGTGCCAGCAGCGTAGTCCAAGCGGGAGGGGGCACAGATACGCAGTATTTT. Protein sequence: CASSVVQAGGGTDTQYF.

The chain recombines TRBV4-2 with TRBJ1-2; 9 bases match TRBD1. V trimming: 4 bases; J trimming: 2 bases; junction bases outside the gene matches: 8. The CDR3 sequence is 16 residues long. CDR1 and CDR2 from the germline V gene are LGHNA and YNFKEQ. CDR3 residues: CASSRGDRESNYGYTF. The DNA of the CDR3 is TGTGCCAGCAGCCGAGGGGACAGGGAATCGAACTATGGCTACACCTTC.